This is a list of T cell receptor beta chains from one sample in a study of cytomegalovirus exposure and HLA in healthy donors. Here immunoSEQ multiplex PCR was the method, and the copy in TCRdb shows in-frame clones only, minus some. The sample lists some 61,000 clones, 80% to 90% occurring once. What was sequenced was PBMCs. These receptors were obtained from a human donor in good health. The CDR3 runs from the conserved cysteine through the conserved F or W. Each record gives: D gene, V gene, clone size, J gene, CDR3 protein, CDR3 DNA. A D gene is named only where the DNA matches it firmly. The size entry is marked missing in some rows and otherwise reads once, few, many or a size class.

NA,TRBV29-1,once,TRBJ1-4,CSVLARGSNEKLFF,TGCAGCGTTTTGGCCCGCGGATCTAATGAAAAACTGTTTTTT
NA,TRBV7-2,NA,TRBJ2-2,CASSLSSGGELFF,TGTGCCAGCAGCTTATCATCCGGCGGGGAGCTGTTTTTT
NA,TRBV19,NA,TRBJ1-5,CASSPLARFDPSNQPQHF,TGTGCCAGTAGTCCGCTGGCCAGATTCGATCCTAGCAATCAGCCCCAGCATTTT
NA,TRBV7-7,NA,TRBJ1-5,CASSLAADQPQHF,TGTGCTAGCAGCTTAGCGGCTGATCAGCCCCAGCATTTT
TRBD1,TRBV10-3,once,TRBJ2-7,CAISEGEQGDYEQYF,TGTGCCATCAGTGAGGGGGAACAGGGGGACTACGAGCAGTACTTC
NA,TRBV10-3,NA,TRBJ1-1,CAISAILMNTEAFF,TGTGCCATCAGTGCTATACTCATGAACACTGAAGCTTTCTTT
TRBD1,TRBV15,NA,TRBJ2-7,CATSRDQWDRGEQYF,TGTGCCACCAGCAGAGATCAGTGGGACAGGGGCGAGCAGTACTTC
NA,TRBV6-1,NA,TRBJ2-5,CASSPAGSPQETQYF,TGTGCCAGCAGTCCCGCGGGGTCCCCCCAAGAGACCCAGTACTTC
TRBD2,TRBV12-5,NA,TRBJ2-5,CASGTSGGRQTQYF,TGTGCTAGTGGTACTAGCGGGGGCAGGCAGACCCAGTACTTC
NA,TRBV7-8,NA,TRBJ1-5,CASSPEVTVSHQPQHF,TGTGCCAGCAGCCCAGAGGTGACAGTTTCACATCAGCCCCAGCATTTT
NA,TRBV21-1,NA,TRBJ1-3,CASSNQGSSSGNTIYF,TGTGCCAGCAGCAACCAGGGATCGAGCTCTGGAAACACCATATATTTT
TRBD1,TRBV19,NA,TRBJ1-4,CASSIMTGWGEKLFF,TGTGCCAGTAGTATTATGACAGGGTGGGGTGAAAAACTGTTTTTT
TRBD2,TRBV5-6,NA,TRBJ2-7,CASSSGLAGQSYEQYF,TGTGCCAGCAGCTCCGGACTAGCGGGGCAATCCTACGAGCAGTACTTC
TRBD1,TRBV10-3,NA,TRBJ2-3,CAIRTGADTQYF,TGTGCCATCAGGACAGGGGCAGATACGCAGTATTTT
NA,TRBV6-1,once,TRBJ1-2,CASRGFSGEDYGYTF,TGTGCCAGCAGGGGTTTCTCGGGGGAAGATTATGGCTACACCTTC
NA,TRBV10-3,NA,TRBJ2-2,CAISEVRGNTGELFF,TGTGCCATCAGTGAGGTCCGAGGAAACACCGGGGAGCTGTTTTTT
NA,TRBV18,NA,TRBJ1-6,CASSPNGEGNSPLHF,TGTGCCAGCTCACCAAATGGAGAGGGAAATTCACCCCTCCACTTT
NA,TRBV19,NA,TRBJ2-3,CASAEVADTQYF,TGTGCCTCTGCTGAGGTGGCGGATACGCAGTATTTT
NA,TRBV19,NA,TRBJ1-4,CASTIATNEKLFF,TGTGCCAGTACAATTGCAACTAATGAAAAACTGTTTTTT
NA,TRBV19,NA,TRBJ2-2,CASYPGRGANTGELFF,TGTGCCAGTTACCCTGGGCGGGGCGCGAACACCGGGGAGCTGTTTTTT
NA,TRBV5-6,NA,TRBJ2-2,CASSPAGAPGTGELFF,TGTGCCAGCAGTCCCGCGGGGGCGCCTGGCACCGGGGAGCTGTTTTTT
NA,TRBV29-1,NA,TRBJ1-1,CSVETVRDTEAFF,TGCAGCGTAGAGACAGTCAGGGACACTGAAGCTTTCTTT
TRBD1,TRBV7-6,NA,TRBJ2-2,CASSLGQGNTGELFF,TGTGCCAGCAGCTTAGGACAGGGGAACACCGGGGAGCTGTTTTTT
TRBD1,TRBV7-9,NA,TRBJ1-1,CASSLGGDREAFF,TGTGCCAGCAGCTTAGGGGGGGACAGGGAAGCTTTCTTT
TRBD1,TRBV5-1,NA,TRBJ2-6,CASSFPAGGAGANVLTF,TGCGCCAGCAGCTTCCCTGCAGGGGGCGCTGGGGCCAACGTCCTGACTTTC